A selection of T cell receptor beta chains follows, all from one sample in a study of blood T cell repertoires in COVID-19. Using immunoSEQ multiplex PCR, the repertoire was profiled, and TCRdb retains in-frame clones only, with some absent. The table records over 55,000 clones, 88% of them present only once. The sequenced sample consisted of peripheral blood. All receptors derive from a human donor in a cohort sampled during active COVID-19. Both conserved end residues are part of each CDR3. Fields, in order: J gene, D gene, V gene, CDR3 protein, CDR3 DNA. D genes are given only for firm matches.

>TRBJ2-5|TRBD1|TRBV6-5
CASTRDRSEETQYF
TGTGCCAGCACCCGGGACAGGAGTGAAGAGACCCAGTACTTC
>TRBJ2-3|TRBD2|TRBV19
CASTTQAGLDTQYF
TGTGCCAGTACTACCCAAGCGGGACTAGATACGCAGTATTTT
>TRBJ1-3|NA|TRBV28
CASRGGAGDTIYF
TGTGCCAGCAGGGGGGGGGCTGGGGACACCATATATTTT
>TRBJ2-7|TRBD1|TRBV30
CAWSGRDRTYEQYF
TGTGCCTGGAGTGGACGGGACAGAACCTACGAGCAGTACTTC
>TRBJ1-1|TRBD1|TRBV6-5
CASPGTGNTEAFF
TGTGCCAGCCCCGGGACAGGGAACACTGAAGCTTTCTTT
>TRBJ2-2|TRBD2|TRBV7-8
CASSLIAGGNTGELFF
TGTGCCAGCAGCTTAATAGCGGGGGGGAACACCGGGGAGCTGTTTTTT
>TRBJ1-5|TRBD1|TRBV4-1
CASRHDRDSNQPQHF
TGCGCCAGCAGACACGACAGGGATAGCAATCAGCCCCAGCATTTT
>TRBJ1-4|TRBD1|TRBV7-8
CASSLSRGHPNEKLFF
TGTGCCAGCAGCTTAAGTAGGGGGCACCCTAATGAAAAACTGTTTTTT
>TRBJ2-1|NA|TRBV7-9
CASSLGSDNEQFF
TGTGCCAGCAGCTTAGGTTCGGACAATGAGCAGTTCTTC
>TRBJ1-2|NA|TRBV4-1
CASSPSQRGGETGGYTF
TGCGCCAGCAGCCCTTCCCAGAGGGGCGGGGAAACCGGGGGCTACACCTTC
>TRBJ2-3|TRBD2|TRBV27
CASRGTRTDTQYF
TGTGCCAGCAGGGGGACTAGAACAGATACGCAGTATTTT
>TRBJ1-2|NA|TRBV29-1
CSTGQTQLYGYTF
TGCAGCACCGGACAAACTCAGCTCTATGGCTACACCTTC
>TRBJ2-7|TRBD2|TRBV7-3
CASSLLAGGSNEQYF
TGTGCCAGCAGCTTACTAGCGGGGGGCTCAAACGAGCAGTACTTC
>TRBJ1-1|TRBD1|TRBV6-5
CASSKSGQGSTEAFF
TGTGCCAGCAGTAAGTCAGGACAGGGGAGCACTGAAGCTTTCTTT